This T cell receptor (beta chain) was documented in a study of cytomegalovirus exposure and HLA in healthy donors. Study findings and constraints: Being productive about 87% or about 30% of the time was typical of most TCR beta V segments in an earlier analysis. From TCR beta sequences, most subjects' HLA-A and HLA-B alleles were reportedly predicted accurately.

The CDR3 consists of 14 residues. The V end was cut by 8 bases, the J end by 4 bases, with 12 bases between. Germline V gene lookup returns CDR1 MNHEY and CDR2 SVGAGI. The donors comprised healthy bone marrow donors. In this sample, this clone turned up a few times. No antigen is known for it. PCR involved 60 Vbeta and 13 Jbeta primers. Here immunoSEQ multiplex PCR was the method, and the copy in TCRdb shows in-frame clones only, minus some. The sample yields roughly 130,000 clones, 80% seen once. The chain joins TRBV6-5 to TRBJ2-6; the D is unclear. The sequence was obtained from a man aged 40-50 years in good health and CMV-seronegative. Sequences were obtained from PBMCs. The chain's CDR3 is CASQVGKGANVLTF. DNA of the CDR3: TGTGCCAGCCAGGTGGGCAAGGGGGCCAACGTCCTGACTTTC.